This is a list of T cell receptor beta chains from one sample in a study of PD-1 blockade in classical Hodgkin lymphoma. Clones were sequenced by immunoSEQ multiplex PCR, and TCRdb holds only the in-frame ones, with some missing. The data contain some 23,000 clones, approximately 95% of them singletons. The sequenced sample was peripheral blood mononuclear cells (PBMCs). Every receptor here comes from a human donor with classical Hodgkin lymphoma. Both conserved end residues are part of each CDR3. The order of the fields is J gene, V gene, D gene, CDR3 protein. The D gene is left open where the match is weak.

TRBJ1-4 TRBV29-1 - CSVSATGATNEKLFF
TRBJ2-3 TRBV6-6 TRBD2 CASSQLAGLSTDTQYF
TRBJ1-1 TRBV5-4 TRBD1 CASRYRGMNTEAFF
TRBJ2-3 TRBV6-1 TRBD2 CASSPGTSDADTQYF
TRBJ2-7 TRBV15 - CATSRIPPGDSYREQYF
TRBJ2-7 TRBV19 TRBD1 CASSSGQGVVYEQYF
TRBJ2-7 TRBV15 TRBD2 CATSGLAGERTYEQYF
TRBJ2-1 TRBV6-1 - CASMRGNEQFF
TRBJ2-3 TRBV14 TRBD2 CASSQQRTSGVGQYF
TRBJ2-2 TRBV29-1 - CSVRTARNTGELFF
TRBJ2-5 TRBV30 TRBD2 CAWSVRAGGRALLETQYF
TRBJ2-4 TRBV30 - CAWGMLAKNIQYF
TRBJ2-1 TRBV6-6 - CASSPAGEQFF
TRBJ1-1 TRBV30 - CAWSPGQNTEAFF